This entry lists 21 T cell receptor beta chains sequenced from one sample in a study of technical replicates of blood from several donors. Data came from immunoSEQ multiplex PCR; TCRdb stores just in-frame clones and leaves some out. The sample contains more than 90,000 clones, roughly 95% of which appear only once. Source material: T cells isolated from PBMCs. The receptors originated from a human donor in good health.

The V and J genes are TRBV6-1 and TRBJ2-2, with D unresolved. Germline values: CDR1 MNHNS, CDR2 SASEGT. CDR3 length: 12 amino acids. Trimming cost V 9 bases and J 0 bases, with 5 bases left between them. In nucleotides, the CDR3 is TGTGCCAGAGCCCCGAACACCGGGGAGCTGTTTTTT. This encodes CARAPNTGELFF.

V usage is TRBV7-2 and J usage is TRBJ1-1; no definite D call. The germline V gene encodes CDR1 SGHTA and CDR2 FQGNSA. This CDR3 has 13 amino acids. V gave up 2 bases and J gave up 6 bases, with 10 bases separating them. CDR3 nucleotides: TGTGCCAGCAGCTTATTCTCCTCAGCTGAAGCTTTCTTT. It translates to CASSLFSSAEAFF.

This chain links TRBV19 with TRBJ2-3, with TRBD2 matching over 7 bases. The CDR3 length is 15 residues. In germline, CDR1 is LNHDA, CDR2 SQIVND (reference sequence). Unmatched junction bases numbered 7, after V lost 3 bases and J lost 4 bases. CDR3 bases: TGTGCCAGTAGTATCGCGGGAGTTCGGTCAGATACGCAGTATTTT. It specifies CASSIAGVRSDTQYF.

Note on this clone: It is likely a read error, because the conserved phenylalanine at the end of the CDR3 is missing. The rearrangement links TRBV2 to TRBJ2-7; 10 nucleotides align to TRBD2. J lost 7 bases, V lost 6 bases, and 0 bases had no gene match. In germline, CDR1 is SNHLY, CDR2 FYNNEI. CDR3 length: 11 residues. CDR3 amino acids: CASRLAGEQYL. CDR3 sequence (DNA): TGTGCCAGCAGACTAGCGGGGGAGCAGTACCTC.

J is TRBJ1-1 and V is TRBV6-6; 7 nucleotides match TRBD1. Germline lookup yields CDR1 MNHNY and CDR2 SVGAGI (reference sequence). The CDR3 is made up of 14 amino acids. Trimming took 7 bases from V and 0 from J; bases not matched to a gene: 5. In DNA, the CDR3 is TGTGCCAGCACCCTGACAGGGCTGAACACTGAAGCTTTCTTT. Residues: CASTLTGLNTEAFF.

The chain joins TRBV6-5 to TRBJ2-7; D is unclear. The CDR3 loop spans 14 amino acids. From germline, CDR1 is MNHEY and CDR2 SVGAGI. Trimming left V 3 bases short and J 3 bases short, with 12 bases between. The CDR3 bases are TGTGCCAGCAGTTATGGAGAGCGTTTCTACGAGCAGTACTTC. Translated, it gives CASSYGERFYEQYF.

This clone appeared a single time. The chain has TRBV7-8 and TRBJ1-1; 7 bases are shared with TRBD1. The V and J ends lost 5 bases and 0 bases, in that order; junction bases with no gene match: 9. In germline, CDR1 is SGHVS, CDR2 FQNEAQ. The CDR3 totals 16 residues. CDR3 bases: TGTGCCAGCAGCCTAACAGGGACAGTGATGAACACTGAAGCTTTCTTT. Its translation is CASSLTGTVMNTEAFF.

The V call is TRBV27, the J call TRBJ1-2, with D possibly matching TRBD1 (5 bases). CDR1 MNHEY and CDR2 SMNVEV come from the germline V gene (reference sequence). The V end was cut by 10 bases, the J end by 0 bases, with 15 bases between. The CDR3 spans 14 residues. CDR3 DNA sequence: TGTGCCAACCACCCCGGGGGACCTAACTATGGCTACACCTTC. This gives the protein CANHPGGPNYGYTF.

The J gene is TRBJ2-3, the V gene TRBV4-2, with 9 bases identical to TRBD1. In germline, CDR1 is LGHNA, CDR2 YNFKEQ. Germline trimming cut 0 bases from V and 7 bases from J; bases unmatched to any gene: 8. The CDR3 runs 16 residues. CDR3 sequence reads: CASSQDRQGGTNTQYF. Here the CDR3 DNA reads TGTGCCAGCAGCCAAGATCGACAGGGGGGAACGAATACGCAGTATTTT.

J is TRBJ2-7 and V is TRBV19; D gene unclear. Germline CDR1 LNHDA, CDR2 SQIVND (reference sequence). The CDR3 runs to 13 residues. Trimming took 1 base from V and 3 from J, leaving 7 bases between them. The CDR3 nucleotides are TGTGCCAGTAGTATAGCACTCTACTACGAGCAGTACTTC. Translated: CASSIALYYEQYF.

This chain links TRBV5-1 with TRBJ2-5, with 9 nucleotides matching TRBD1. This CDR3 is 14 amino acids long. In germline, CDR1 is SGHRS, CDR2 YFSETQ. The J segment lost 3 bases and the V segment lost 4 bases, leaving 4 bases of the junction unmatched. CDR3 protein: CASSAGTGKETQYF. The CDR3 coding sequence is TGCGCCAGCAGCGCAGGGACAGGGAAAGAGACCCAGTACTTC.

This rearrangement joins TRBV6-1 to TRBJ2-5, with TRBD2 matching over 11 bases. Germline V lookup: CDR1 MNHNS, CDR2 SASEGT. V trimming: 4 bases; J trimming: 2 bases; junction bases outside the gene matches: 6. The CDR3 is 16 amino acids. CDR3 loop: CASSGKLAGDQETQYF. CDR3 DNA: TGTGCCAGCAGTGGGAAACTAGCGGGAGATCAAGAGACCCAGTACTTC.

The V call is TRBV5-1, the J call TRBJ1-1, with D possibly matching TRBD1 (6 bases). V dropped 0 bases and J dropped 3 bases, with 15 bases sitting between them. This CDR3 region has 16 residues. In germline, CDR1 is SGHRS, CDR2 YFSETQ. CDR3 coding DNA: TGCGCCAGCAGCTTGGACCCCCAGGGGCCGGACACTGAAGCTTTCTTT. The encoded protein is CASSLDPQGPDTEAFF.

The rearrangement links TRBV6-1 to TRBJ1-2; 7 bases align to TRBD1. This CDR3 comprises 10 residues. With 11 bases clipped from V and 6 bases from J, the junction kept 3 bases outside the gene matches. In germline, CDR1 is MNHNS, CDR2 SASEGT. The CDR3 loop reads CAATGHGYTF. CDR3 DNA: TGTGCCGCGACAGGGCATGGCTACACCTTC.

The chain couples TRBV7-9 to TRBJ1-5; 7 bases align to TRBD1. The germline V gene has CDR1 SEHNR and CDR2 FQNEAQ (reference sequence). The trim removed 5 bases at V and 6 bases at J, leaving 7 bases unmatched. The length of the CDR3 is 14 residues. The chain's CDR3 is CASSPTGSSQPQHF. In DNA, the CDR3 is TGTGCCAGCAGCCCGACAGGGTCCAGTCAGCCCCAGCATTTT.

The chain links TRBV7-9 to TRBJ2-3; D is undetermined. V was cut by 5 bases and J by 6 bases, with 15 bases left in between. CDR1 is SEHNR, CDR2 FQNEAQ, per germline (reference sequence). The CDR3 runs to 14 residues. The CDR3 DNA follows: TGTGCCAGCAGCCCGATAAGGCGGAAGGATACGCAGTATTTT. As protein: CASSPIRRKDTQYF.

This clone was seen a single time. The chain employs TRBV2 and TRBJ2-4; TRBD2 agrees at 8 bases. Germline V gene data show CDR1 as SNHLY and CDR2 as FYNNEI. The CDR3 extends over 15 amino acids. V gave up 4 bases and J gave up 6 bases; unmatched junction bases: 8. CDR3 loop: CASSVERELRNIQYF. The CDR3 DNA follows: TGTGCCAGCAGTGTCGAGCGGGAGCTGCGAAACATTCAGTACTTC.

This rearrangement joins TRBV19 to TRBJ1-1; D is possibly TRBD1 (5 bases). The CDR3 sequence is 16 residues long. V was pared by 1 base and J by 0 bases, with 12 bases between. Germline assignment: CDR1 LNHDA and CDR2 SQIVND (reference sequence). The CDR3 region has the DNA TGTGCCAGTAGTATAGGCAGTAGACAGATGAACACTGAAGCTTTCTTT. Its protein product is CASSIGSRQMNTEAFF.

CDR3 protein: CASSVGEGTGELFF. The CDR3 DNA follows: TGCGCCAGCAGTGTAGGGGAGGGCACCGGGGAGCTGTTTTTT. The gene calls are TRBV10-2 and TRBJ2-2; 7 nucleotides align to TRBD2. V lost 4 bases, J lost 4 bases, and 3 bases stayed unmatched. The CDR3 is 14 residues long. Germline V lookup: CDR1 WSHSY, CDR2 SAAADI.

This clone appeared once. The CDR3 sequence is CASSPKPGLPYGYTF. The CDR3 coding sequence is TGCGCCAGCAGCCCCAAGCCAGGGCTTCCCTATGGCTACACCTTC. The V and J genes are TRBV5-1 and TRBJ1-2; TRBD1 might be the D (5 bases). The CDR3 consists of 15 residues. Trimming took 4 bases from V and 4 from J, leaving 17 bases between them. Germline V gene data show CDR1 as SGHRS and CDR2 as YFSETQ.

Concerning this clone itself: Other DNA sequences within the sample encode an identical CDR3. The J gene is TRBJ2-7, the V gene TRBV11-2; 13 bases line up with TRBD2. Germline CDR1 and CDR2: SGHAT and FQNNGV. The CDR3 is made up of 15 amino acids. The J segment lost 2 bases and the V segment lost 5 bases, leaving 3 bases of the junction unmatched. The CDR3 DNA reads TGTGCCAGCAGCCCGGGACTAGCGGGAACCTACGAGCAGTACTTC. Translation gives CASSPGLAGTYEQYF.